The rows below give T cell receptor beta chains drawn from one sample of a study of cytomegalovirus exposure and HLA in healthy donors. The method was immunoSEQ multiplex PCR; TCRdb's version includes in-frame clones alone and lacks a portion of them. The table has tens of thousands of clones, around 70% seen once. Sequencing was carried out using PBMCs. All receptors derive from a man younger than 35 in good health and CMV-seronegative. The CDR3 runs from the conserved cysteine through the conserved F or W.

TRBV4-1	TRBJ1-5	CASSQDQGGHQPQHF
TRBV4-2	TRBJ1-1	CASSPRGGLARNTEAFF
TRBV10-1	TRBJ2-7	CASSLGTEQYF
TRBV14	TRBJ2-7	CASSRRESSYEQYF
TRBV14	TRBJ1-1	CASSQVIGYTEAFF
TRBV10-3	TRBJ2-7	CAISKPGQQYEQYF
TRBV6-1	TRBJ1-2	CASSSTGKGYTF
TRBV7-2	TRBJ2-1	CASSQTSASYNEQFF
TRBV7-8	TRBJ2-1	CASSLASLNEQFF
TRBV5-6	TRBJ2-1	CASSLGDSLKAGFF
TRBV11-2	TRBJ2-7	CASSFPVVSGEQYF
TRBV7-8	TRBJ1-1	CASSSSYQGNTEAFF
TRBV6-5	TRBJ2-1	CASMRLAVYNEQFF
TRBV5-1	TRBJ2-3	CASSSDRGGTDTQYF
TRBV30	TRBJ2-5	CAWRSDTYPYQETQYF
TRBV30	TRBJ2-2	CAWRADRNTGELFF
TRBV29-1	TRBJ1-1	CSVVGGGDTEAFF
TRBV5-4	TRBJ2-1	CASQSRGASNEQFF
TRBV6-5	TRBJ2-7	CASSLSPAGGYEQYF
TRBV25-1	TRBJ1-2	CASSEFGGNYGYTF
TRBV15	TRBJ2-7	CATSLPPLYEQYF
TRBV4-2	TRBJ2-7	CASSQDLADTYEQYF
TRBV4-2	TRBJ2-3	CASSPTGTSSSTDTQYF
TRBV6-5	TRBJ2-2	CASLHWDSGLGELFF
TRBV6-5	TRBJ2-7	CASSYDGAPPYEQYF
TRBV29-1	TRBJ1-1	CSVEGTGSEAFF
TRBV6-5	TRBJ1-5	CASSKTRTGNQPQHF
TRBV4-3	TRBJ2-2	CASSQASGGGQGARAGELFF
TRBV4-1	TRBJ1-5	CASSQGAGQGRYQPQHF
TRBV6-4	TRBJ1-5	CASSDSGGNQPQHF
TRBV6-5	TRBJ2-1	CASNSPGQAYNEQFF
TRBV29-1	TRBJ1-5	CSVGKGGQGQPQHF
TRBV10-3	TRBJ2-1	CATLGGDSYNEQFF